The entry that follows covers one TCR beta chain sequence. CDR3 size: 15 residues. Germline assignment: CDR1 LNHDA and CDR2 SQIVND (reference sequence). Trimming at V came to 9 bases and at J to 6 bases, leaving 10 bases not matched to a gene. This entry is derived from a study of cytomegalovirus exposure and HLA in healthy donors. Vbeta (60) and Jbeta (13) primers were used in the PCR. Using immunoSEQ multiplex PCR, the repertoire was profiled, and TCRdb retains in-frame clones only, with some absent. The sample has some 140,000 clones; roughly 85% are singletons. What was sequenced was PBMCs. The chain has TRBV19 and TRBJ2-7; 14 bases fit TRBD2. This TCR was sampled from a man aged 35 to 55 in good health and CMV-seropositive. DNA for the CDR3: TGTGCCAGCAGTGGGACTAGCGGGAGATATGGCGAGCAGTACTTC. This sequence encodes CASSGTSGRYGEQYF.